Given below is one T cell receptor beta chain in context. The antigen is unknown. The entry originates in a study of T cell responses to AZD1222 COVID-19 vaccine. TCRdb's copy holds only in-frame clones and misses some; the assay was immunoSEQ multiplex PCR. Among 150,000 to 200,000 clones listed, just over 85% were seen once. Overall study findings and caveats: Repertoires were sampled only after the peak T cell response. Spike-wide vaccine-associated CD4 TCRs dominated at 160-218 and 743-854. Donors in the cohort were predominantly white British and more often female, and clonal diversity was possibly underestimated.

V was shortened by 3 bases and J by 6 bases, with 20 bases between the two germline ends. From germline, CDR1 is SQVTM and CDR2 ANQGSEA. The CDR3 is 15 amino acids. The sample in question was peripheral blood, obtained on day 0 of AZD1222 vaccination. The sequence derives from an adult in good health. V gene TRBV29-1 combines with J gene TRBJ1-2; perhaps TRBD1 as D (5 bases). The CDR3 here is CSVEVKGRGYDGYTF. The CDR3 nucleotides read TGCAGCGTTGAGGTGAAGGGGCGAGGGTACGATGGCTACACCTTC.